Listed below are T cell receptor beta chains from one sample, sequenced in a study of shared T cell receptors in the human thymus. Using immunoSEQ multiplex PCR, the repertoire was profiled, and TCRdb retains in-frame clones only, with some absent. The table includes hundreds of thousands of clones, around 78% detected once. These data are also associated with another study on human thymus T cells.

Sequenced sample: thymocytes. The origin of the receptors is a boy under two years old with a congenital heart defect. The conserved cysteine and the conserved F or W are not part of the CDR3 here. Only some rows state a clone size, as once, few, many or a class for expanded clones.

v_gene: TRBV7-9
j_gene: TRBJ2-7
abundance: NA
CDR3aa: ASSRSRGETSYEQY

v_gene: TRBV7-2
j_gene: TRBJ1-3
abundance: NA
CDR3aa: ASSPKDRSGNTIY

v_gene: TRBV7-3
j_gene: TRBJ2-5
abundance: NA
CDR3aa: ASSLGLAEETQY

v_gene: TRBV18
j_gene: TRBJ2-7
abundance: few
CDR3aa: ASSLGDSYEQY

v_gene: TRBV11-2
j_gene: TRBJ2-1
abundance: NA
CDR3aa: ASTKREADNEQF

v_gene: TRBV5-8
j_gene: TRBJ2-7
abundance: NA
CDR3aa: ASSWWDRPY

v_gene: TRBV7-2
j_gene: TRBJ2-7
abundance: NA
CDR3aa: ASSLIPPDRAGSYEQY

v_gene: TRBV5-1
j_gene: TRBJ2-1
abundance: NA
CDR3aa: ASSLGTSEYNEQF

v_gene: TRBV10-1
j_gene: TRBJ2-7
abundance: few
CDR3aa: ASSESSGRLYEQY

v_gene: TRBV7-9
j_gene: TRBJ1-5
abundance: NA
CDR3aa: ASSPGGQPNQPQH

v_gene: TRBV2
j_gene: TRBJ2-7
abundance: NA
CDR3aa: ASRPGEGVFYEQY

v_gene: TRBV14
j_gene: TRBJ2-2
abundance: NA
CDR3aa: ASSQDRSSGNTGELF

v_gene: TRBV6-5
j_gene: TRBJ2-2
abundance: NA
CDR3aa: ASSGQPSTGELF

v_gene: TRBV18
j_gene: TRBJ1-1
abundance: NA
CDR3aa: ASSPRAGDTEAF

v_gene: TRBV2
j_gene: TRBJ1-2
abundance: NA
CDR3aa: ASSEGGRGRNLPGGYT

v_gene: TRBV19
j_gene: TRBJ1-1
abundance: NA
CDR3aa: ASSIPQAMNTEAF

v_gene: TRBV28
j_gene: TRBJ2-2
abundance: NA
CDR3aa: ASSLLAGAGELF

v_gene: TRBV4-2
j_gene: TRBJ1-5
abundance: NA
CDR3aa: ASSPSGGRRNQPQH

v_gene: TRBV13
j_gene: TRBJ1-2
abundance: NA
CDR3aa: ASSPWTAPYGYT

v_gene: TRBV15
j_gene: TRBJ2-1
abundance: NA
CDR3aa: ATSSRDYRELSRDEQF

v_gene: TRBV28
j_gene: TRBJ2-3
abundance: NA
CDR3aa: ASSTLTDTQY

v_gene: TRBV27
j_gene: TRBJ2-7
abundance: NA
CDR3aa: ASSFPSPGTGDSYEQY